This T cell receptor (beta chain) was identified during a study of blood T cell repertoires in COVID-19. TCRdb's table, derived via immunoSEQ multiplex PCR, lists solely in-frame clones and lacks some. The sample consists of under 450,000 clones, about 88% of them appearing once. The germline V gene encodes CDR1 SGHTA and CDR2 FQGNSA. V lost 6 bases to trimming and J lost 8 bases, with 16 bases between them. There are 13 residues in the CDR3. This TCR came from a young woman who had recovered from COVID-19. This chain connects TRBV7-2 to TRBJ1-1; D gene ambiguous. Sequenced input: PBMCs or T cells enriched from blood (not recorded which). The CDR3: CASRPTSWAEAFF. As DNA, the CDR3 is TGTGCCAGCAGGCCAACCAGCTGGGCCGAAGCTTTCTTT.